This T cell receptor (beta chain) was recorded in a study of T cell responses to AZD1222 COVID-19 vaccine. About the study: Pooled in the analysis were second doses at about 4 or about 12 weeks.

Assay used: immunoSEQ multiplex PCR; TCRdb lists only in-frame clones, some missing. The sample lists 150,000 or so clones, about nine tenths occurring once. This clone was counted only a few times. Germline V lookup: CDR1 MNHEY, CDR2 SVGAGI. V was cut by 0 bases and J by 2 bases, with 11 bases left in between. This CDR3 is 16 amino acids long. The source was peripheral blood, collected on day 0 of AZD1222 vaccination. The TCR comes from an adult in good health. V is TRBV6-5 and J is TRBJ1-3, with D possibly TRBD1 on 5 matching bases. The CDR3 region is CASSYSLGGTGNTIYF. The CDR3 DNA is TGTGCCAGCAGTTACTCCCTTGGGGGGACTGGAAACACCATATATTTT.